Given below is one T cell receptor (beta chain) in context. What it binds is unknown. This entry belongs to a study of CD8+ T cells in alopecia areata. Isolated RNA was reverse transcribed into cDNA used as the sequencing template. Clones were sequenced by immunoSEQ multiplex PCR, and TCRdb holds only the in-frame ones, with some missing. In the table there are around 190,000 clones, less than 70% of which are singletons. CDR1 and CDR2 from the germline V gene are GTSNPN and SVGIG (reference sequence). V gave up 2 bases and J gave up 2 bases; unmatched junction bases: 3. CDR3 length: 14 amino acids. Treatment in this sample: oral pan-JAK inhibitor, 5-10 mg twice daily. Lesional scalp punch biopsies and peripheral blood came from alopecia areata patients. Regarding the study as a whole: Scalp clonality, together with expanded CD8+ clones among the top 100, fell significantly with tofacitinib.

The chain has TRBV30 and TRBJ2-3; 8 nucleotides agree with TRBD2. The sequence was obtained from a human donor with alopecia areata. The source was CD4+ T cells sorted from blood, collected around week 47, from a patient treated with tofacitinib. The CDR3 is CAWSRGLATDTQYF. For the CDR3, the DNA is TGTGCCTGGAGTCGAGGACTAGCCACAGATACGCAGTATTTT.